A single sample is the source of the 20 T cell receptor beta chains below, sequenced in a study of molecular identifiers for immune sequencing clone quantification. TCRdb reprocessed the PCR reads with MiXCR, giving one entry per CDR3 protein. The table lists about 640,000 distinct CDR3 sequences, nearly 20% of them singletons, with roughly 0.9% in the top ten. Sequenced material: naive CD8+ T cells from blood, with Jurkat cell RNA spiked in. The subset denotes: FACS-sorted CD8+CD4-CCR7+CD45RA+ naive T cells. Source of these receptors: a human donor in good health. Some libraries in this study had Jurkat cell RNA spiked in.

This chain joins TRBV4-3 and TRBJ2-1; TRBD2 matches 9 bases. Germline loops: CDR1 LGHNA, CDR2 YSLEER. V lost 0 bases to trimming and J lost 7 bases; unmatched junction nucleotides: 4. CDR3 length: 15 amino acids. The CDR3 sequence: CASSQERLAGNEQFF. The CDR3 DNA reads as TGCGCCAGCAGCCAAGAGCGTCTAGCGGGGAATGAGCAGTTCTTC.

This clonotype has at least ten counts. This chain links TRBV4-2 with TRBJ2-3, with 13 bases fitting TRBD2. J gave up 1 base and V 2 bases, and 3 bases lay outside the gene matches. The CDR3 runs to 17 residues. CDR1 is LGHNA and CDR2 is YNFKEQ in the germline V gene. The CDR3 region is CASSQNGLAGGTDTQYF. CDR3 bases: TGTGCCAGCAGCCAAAATGGACTAGCGGGAGGCACAGATACGCAGTATTTT.

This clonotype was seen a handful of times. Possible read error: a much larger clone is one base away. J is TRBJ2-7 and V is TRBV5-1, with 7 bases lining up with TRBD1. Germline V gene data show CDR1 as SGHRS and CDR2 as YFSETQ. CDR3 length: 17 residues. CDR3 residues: CASSPDPAGTVRYGQYF. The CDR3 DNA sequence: TGCGCCAGCAGCCCAGATCCAGCCGGGACAGTTCGATACGGGCAGTACTTC.

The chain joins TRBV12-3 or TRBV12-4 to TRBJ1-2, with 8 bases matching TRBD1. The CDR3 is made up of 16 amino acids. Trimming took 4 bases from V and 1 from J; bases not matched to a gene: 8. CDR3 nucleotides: TGTGCCAGCAGTTCCCGAGGACAGGGAGATAACTATGGCTACACCTTC. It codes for CASSSRGQGDNYGYTF.

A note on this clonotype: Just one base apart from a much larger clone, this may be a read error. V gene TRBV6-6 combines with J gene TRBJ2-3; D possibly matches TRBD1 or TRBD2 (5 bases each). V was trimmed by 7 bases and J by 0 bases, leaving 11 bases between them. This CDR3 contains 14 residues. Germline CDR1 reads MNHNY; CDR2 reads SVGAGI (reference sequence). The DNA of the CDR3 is TGTGCCAGCATCCCGGGACGGAGCACAGATACGCAGTATTTT. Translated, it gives CASIPGRSTDTQYF.

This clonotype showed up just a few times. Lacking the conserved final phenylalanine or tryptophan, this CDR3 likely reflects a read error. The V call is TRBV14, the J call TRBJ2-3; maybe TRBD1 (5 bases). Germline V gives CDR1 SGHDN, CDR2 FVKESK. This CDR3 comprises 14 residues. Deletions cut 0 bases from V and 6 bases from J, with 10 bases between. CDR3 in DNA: TGTGCCAGCAGCCAAGACGGGCCAGGGGATACGCAGTATCTT. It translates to CASSQDGPGDTQYL.

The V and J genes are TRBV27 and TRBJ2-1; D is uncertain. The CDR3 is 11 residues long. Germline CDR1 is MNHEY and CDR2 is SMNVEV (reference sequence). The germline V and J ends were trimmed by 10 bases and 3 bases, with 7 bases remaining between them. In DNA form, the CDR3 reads TGTGCCACCACCCTCTACAATGAGCAGTTCTTC. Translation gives CATTLYNEQFF.

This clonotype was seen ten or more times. The CDR3 here is CASSPWTGGLNTEAFF. CDR3 DNA sequence: TGTGCCAGCAGTCCATGGACAGGGGGCTTGAACACTGAAGCTTTCTTT. This chain links TRBV28 with TRBJ1-1; 11 bases map to TRBD1. V shed 5 bases and J 0 bases; nucleotides not matched to a gene: 5. The CDR3 is 16 amino acids. Germline V lookup: CDR1 MDHEN, CDR2 SYDVKM.

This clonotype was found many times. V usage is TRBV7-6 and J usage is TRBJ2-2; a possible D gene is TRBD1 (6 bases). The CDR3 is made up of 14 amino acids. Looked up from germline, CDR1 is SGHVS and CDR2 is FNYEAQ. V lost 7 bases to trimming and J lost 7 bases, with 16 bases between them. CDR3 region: CASKSHREGGELFF. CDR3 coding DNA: TGTGCCAGCAAATCACACAGGGAAGGCGGGGAGCTGTTTTTT.

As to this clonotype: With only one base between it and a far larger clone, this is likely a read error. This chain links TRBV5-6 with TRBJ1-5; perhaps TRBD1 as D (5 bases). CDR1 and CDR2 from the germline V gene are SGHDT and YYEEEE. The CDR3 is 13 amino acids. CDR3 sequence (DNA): TGTGCCAGCGGCTTTCAGGGAGGGCAGCCCCAGCATTTT. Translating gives CASGFQGGQPQHF. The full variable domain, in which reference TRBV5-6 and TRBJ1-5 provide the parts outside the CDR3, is DAGVTQSPTHLIKTRGQQVTLRCSPKSGHDTVSWYQQALGQGPQFIFQYYEEEERQRGNFPDRFSGHQFPNYSSELNVNALLLGDSALYLCASGFQGGQPQHFGDGTRLSIL.

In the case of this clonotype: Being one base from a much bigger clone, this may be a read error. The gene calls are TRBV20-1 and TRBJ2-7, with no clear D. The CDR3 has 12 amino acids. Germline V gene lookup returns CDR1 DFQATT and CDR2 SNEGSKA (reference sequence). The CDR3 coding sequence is TGCTGTGCTAGGTTTTCCGGATCGGAGCAGTACTTC. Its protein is CCARFSGSEQYF.

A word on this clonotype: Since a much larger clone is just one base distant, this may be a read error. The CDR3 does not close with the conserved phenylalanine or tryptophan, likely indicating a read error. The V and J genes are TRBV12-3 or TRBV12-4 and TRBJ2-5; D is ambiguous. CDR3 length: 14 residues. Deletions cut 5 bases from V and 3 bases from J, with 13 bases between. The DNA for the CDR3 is TGTGCCAGCAGTCTCCACCTCGGAAAAGAGACCCAGTACCTC. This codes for CASSLHLGKETQYL.

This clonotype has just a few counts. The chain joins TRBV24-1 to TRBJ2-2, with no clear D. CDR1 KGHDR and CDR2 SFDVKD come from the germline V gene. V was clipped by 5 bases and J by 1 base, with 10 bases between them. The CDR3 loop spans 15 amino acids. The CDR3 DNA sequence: TGTGCCACCAGTGTCGCAGGAGAGAACACCGGGGAGCTGTTTTTT. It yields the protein CATSVAGENTGELFF.

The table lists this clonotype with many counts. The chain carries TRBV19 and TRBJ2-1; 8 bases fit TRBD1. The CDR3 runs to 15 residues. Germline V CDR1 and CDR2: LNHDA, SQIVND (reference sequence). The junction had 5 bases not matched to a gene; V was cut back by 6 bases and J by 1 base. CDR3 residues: CASRPGTGSYNEQFF. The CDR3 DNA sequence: TGTGCCAGTAGACCCGGGACAGGATCCTACAATGAGCAGTTCTTC.

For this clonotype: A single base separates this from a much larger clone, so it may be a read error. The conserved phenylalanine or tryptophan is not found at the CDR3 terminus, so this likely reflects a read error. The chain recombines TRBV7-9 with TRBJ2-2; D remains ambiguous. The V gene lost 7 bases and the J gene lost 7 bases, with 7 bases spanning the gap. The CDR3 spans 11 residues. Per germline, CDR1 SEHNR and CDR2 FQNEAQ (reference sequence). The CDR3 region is CASMLSGELFS. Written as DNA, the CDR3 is TGTGCCAGCATGCTGAGCGGGGAGCTGTTTTCT.

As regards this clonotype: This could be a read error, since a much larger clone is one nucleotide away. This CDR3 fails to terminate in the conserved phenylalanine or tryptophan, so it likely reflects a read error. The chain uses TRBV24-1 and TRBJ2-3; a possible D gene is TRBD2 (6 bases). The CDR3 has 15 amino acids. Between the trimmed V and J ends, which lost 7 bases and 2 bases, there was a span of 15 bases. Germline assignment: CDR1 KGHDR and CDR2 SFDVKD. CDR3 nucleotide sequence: TGTGCCACCAGCTCAATAGCGGATGCCACAGATACGCAGTATCTT. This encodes CATSSIADATDTQYL.

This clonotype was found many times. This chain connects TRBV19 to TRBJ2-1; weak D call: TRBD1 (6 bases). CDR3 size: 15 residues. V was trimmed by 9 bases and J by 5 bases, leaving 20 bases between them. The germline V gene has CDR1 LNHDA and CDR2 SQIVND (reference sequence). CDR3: CASRGGDRWDNEQFF. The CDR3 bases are TGTGCCAGCAGAGGGGGTGACAGGTGGGACAATGAGCAGTTCTTC.

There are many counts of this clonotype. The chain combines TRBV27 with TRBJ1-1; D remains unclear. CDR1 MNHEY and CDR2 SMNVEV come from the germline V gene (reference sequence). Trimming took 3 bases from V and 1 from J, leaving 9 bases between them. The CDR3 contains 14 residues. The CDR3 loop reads CASSFVSGNTEAFF. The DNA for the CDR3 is TGTGCCAGCAGTTTTGTTTCCGGGAACACTGAAGCTTTCTTT.

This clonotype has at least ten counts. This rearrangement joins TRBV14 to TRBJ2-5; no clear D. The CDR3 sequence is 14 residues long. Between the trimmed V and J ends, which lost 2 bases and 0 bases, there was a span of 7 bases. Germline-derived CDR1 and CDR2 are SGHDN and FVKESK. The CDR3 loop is CASSQPIYQETQYF. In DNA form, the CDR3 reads TGTGCCAGCAGCCAACCGATCTACCAAGAGACCCAGTACTTC.

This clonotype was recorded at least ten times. CDR3 residues: CSARVRPESSYEQYF. The CDR3, as DNA: TGCAGTGCTAGAGTGAGGCCGGAGAGCTCCTACGAGCAGTACTTC. This rearrangement joins TRBV20-1 to TRBJ2-7; D remains unclear. The germline CDR1 and CDR2 sequences are DFQATT and SNEGSKA (reference sequence). CDR3 size: 15 residues. V lost 1 base and J 0 bases, leaving 13 bases between the germline ends.